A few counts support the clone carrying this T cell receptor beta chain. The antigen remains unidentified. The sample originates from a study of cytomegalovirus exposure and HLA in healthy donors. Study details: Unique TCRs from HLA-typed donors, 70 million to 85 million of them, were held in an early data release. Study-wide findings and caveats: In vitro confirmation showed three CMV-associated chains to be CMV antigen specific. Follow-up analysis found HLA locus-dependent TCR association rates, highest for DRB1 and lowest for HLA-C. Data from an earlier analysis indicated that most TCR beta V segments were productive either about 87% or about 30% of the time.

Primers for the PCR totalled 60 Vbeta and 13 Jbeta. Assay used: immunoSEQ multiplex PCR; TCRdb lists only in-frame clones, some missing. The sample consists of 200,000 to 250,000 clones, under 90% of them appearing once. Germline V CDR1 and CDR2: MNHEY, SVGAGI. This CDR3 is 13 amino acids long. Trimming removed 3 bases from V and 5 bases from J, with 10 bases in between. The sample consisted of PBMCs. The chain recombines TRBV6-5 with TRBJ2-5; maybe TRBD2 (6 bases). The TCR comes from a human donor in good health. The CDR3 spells CASSYGGAETQYF. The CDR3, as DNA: TGTGCCAGCAGTTATGGAGGGGCCGAGACCCAGTACTTC.